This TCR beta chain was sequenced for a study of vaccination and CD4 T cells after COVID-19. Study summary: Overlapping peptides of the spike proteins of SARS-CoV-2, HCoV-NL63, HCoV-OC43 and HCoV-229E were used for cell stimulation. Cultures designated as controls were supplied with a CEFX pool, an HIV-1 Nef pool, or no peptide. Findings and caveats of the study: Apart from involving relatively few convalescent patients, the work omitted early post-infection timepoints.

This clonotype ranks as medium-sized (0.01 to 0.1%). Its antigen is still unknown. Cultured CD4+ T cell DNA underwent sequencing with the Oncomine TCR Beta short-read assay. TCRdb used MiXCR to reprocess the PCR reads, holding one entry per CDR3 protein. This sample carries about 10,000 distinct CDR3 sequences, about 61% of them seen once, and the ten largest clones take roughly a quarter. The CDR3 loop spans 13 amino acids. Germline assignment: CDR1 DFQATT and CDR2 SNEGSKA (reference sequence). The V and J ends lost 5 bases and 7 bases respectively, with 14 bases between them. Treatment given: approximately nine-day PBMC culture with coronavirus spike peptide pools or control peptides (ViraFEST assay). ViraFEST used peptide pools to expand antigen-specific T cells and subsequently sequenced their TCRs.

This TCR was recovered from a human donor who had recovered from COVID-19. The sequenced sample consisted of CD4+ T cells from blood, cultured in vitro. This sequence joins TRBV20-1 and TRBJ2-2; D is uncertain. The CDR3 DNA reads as TGCAGTGCTCGATGGGGTAGCAGCGGGGAGCTGTTTTTT. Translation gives CSARWGSSGELFF.